This T cell receptor (beta chain) is from a study of beta chain features in type 1 diabetes. To note about this clone: Its antigen is not known.

The authors reverse transcribed all of the isolated RNA, so sequencing captured expressed TCRB transcripts. Libraries were prepared by immunoSEQ multiplex PCR; TCRdb keeps only in-frame clonotypes and omits some of them. Found here are under 300,000 clones, approximately 20% of them singletons; the top ten hold around 0.03%. V shed 7 bases and J 0 bases; nucleotides not matched to a gene: 7. The V gene's germline CDR1 is SQVTM and CDR2 ANQGSEA. CDR3 size: 14 residues. Researchers reported sorting CD4+ naive, central memory, regulatory and stem cell-like memory cells via CD45RO/CCR7/CD25/CD127/CD95/CD27. Points from the study as a whole: A cDNA-based sequencing approach could over-represent cells with high TCR expression. There was a moderate but significant shortening of TCRB CDR3s in all four CD4+ subsets of Type 1 diabetes patients. A PCR bias possibly favoring shorter templates would apply equally to patients and controls. Lower insertion and higher deletion counts appeared at VDJ junctions in type 1 diabetes patients.

The sequenced sample was naive CD4+ T cells from blood. This rearrangement joins TRBV29-1 to TRBJ2-5; 8 bases line up with TRBD1. The TCR sequence derives from a woman in her thirties or forties with type 1 diabetes. The CDR3 is CSARDRRYQETQYF. CDR3 coding DNA: TGCAGCGCTAGGGACAGGCGGTACCAAGAGACCCAGTACTTC.